A single TCR beta chain is shown here with its context. Its antigen has not been determined. Base qualities are not provided; no much larger clone lies one nucleotide away. The data originate from a study of blood T cell repertoires in COVID-19 (dated by TCRdb to about 2020). In the study overall: Collaborator samples came from the United States, Italy and Spain and covered acute and convalescent phases of COVID-19. The sample metadata nearly always contained a de-identified subject ID, COVID-19 status, age in years and sex. HLA class I and class II types, where available, came from metadata supplied by the sample provider rather than from assay-based typing. The samples were drawn from the first 160 participants of the ongoing ImmuneRACE study and from 950 to 1,500 subjects provided by 6 global collaborators. The prospective study material was composed of cDNA or gDNA derived from T cells, B-cell-depleted T cells, or PBMCs. The dataset comprised deeply sampled blood TCRbeta repertoires from subjects exposed to, actively infected with, or recovered from COVID-19. The repertoires were released in a freely available public database intended as a resource for research on the immune response to SARS-CoV-2. The research as a whole found: The quantity of clinical and demographic metadata differed by source and by participant and was supplied without curation.

Looking up the germline V gene (reference sequence) yields CDR1 LNHDA and CDR2 SQIVND. The CDR3, from cysteine to phenylalanine, totals 15 residues. Only the CDR3 DNA stays, 45 bases, in frame from base 1. V is trimmed back by 4 bases and J by 3 bases, and the junction contains 9 bases that no gene match accounts for. Collaborating institutions collected whole blood in K2EDTA tubes following their own protocols. Collaborator samples were shipped for TCRbeta analysis as frozen whole blood, isolated PBMCs, or DNA extracted from either sample type. TCRbeta CDR3 regions were amplified from genomic DNA using the immunoSEQ Assay, a bias-controlled multiplex PCR. The paper's data handling went like this. Nucleated cell counts per sample were estimated from amplification of reference gene primers within the assay. To quantify the absolute abundance of each unique TCRbeta CDR3 rearrangement, sequence reads were collapsed and filtered. For each sample, productive Simpson clonality was calculated by taking the square root of Simpson's diversity index across productive rearrangements. TCRdb limited this immuneACCESS table to in-frame rearrangements with V and J called. A share of clones is missing; checked studies link under half to unresolved V genes, and the rest is unexplained. V and J calls and clone size are as listed in that table; D and trimming were resolved from the DNA. The table for this sample lists about 190,000 clones; 84% of them were counted only once. The top ten clones comprise about 5.1% of the sample.

The sequenced material came from peripheral blood. The V gene is TRBV19 and the J gene is TRBJ2-7; the central 7 bases match TRBD1. This TCR was sampled from a woman aged 70-85 years with active or convalescent COVID-19. The nucleotides are TGTGCCAGTAGTAGACAGGGTAAGGGGAACTACGAGCAGTACTTC. Its translation is CASSRQGKGNYEQYF.